The 25 T cell receptor beta chains below come from one sample, sequenced in a study of T cells in Graves' hyperthyroidism and ophthalmopathy. Authors of the study amplified TCR beta CDR3 regions from RNA transcripts. In the first-round RT-PCR of the TCR CDR3, the HTBI primer set was used. A single record per CDR3 protein comes from TCRdb applying MiXCR to the multiplex PCR reads. The sample holds fewer than 650,000 distinct CDR3 sequences, roughly 13% seen once. Sequencing was carried out using blood. The receptors originated from a woman aged 30 to 39 with Graves' hyperthyroidism that later progressed to Graves' ophthalmopathy.

This clonotype was counted between two and nine times. The chain links TRBV7-9 to TRBJ1-2; D not certain. CDR1 is SEHNR and CDR2 is FQNEAQ in the germline V gene (reference sequence). V lost 4 bases, J lost 1 base, and 19 bases lay in between. The CDR3 has 17 residues. CDR3 nucleotide sequence: TGTGCCAGCAGCTCGTCAACGGGAACCCAACTTAACTATGGCTACACCTTC. Its protein product is CASSSSTGTQLNYGYTF. Full variable domain (rest looked up from reference TRBV7-9 and TRBJ1-2): DTGVSQNPRHKITKRGQNVTFRCDPISEHNRLYWYRQTLGQGPEFLTYFQNEAQLEKSRLLSDRFSAERPKGSFSTLEIQRTEQGDSAMYLCASSSSTGTQLNYGYTFGSGTRLTVV.

At least ten counts were recorded for this clonotype. The chain combines TRBV12-3 or TRBV12-4 with TRBJ2-5; D is possibly TRBD1 (5 bases). The CDR3 is 15 residues long. Trimming shortened V by 6 bases and J by 4 bases, and 18 bases separated the two germline ends. The CDR3 region has the DNA TGTGCCAGCAGGGGCTTAGGGGTCGGTGGAGAGACCCAGTACTTC. This sequence encodes CASRGLGVGGETQYF.

Comments on this clonotype: A much larger clone sits a single nucleotide away, making a read error possible. The J gene is TRBJ1-1, the V gene TRBV28; D gene ambiguous. The V gene's germline CDR1 is MDHEN and CDR2 SYDVKM. The CDR3 is 15 residues long. The CDR3 is CAGSPFDRINTEAFF. CDR3 DNA: TGTGCCGGCAGCCCATTTGACCGGATAAACACTGAAGCTTTCTTT. Based on the CDR3 plus reference TRBV28 and TRBJ1-1, the full variable domain is DVKVTQSSRYLVKRTGEKVFLECVQDMDHENMFWYRQDPGLGLRLIYFSYDVKMKEKGDIPEGYSVSREKKERFSLILESASTNQTSMYLCAGSPFDRINTEAFFGQGTRLTVV.

V is TRBV30 and J is TRBJ2-3; tentative D call: TRBD2 (6 bases). CDR3 length: 17 residues. CDR1 is GTSNPN and CDR2 is SVGIG in the germline V gene (reference sequence). Trimming stripped 1 base from V and 6 bases from J, with 23 bases between. The CDR3 sequence is CAWSGTRVADPADTQYF. DNA for the CDR3: TGTGCCTGGAGTGGGACGAGGGTAGCGGACCCGGCGGATACGCAGTATTTT.

The chain couples TRBV10-3 to TRBJ1-1, with a tentative D call TRBD1 (6 bases). The V and J ends lost 7 bases and 2 bases respectively, with 11 bases between them. CDR1 ENHRY and CDR2 SYGVKD come from the germline V gene. CDR3 length: 13 residues. CDR3 DNA sequence: TGTGCCATCACCCCGACAGGAAACACTGAAGCTTTCTTT. It encodes CAITPTGNTEAFF.

This clonotype was seen ten or more times. V is TRBV19 and J is TRBJ2-2; tentative D call: TRBD2 (6 bases). CDR3 length: 16 residues. Deletions cut 4 bases from V and 5 bases from J, with 17 bases between. Germline V gives CDR1 LNHDA, CDR2 SQIVND (reference sequence). CDR3 sequence (DNA): TGTGCCAGTAGTACCTCGAGGAGGGTTGGGACCGGGGAGCTGTTTTTT. This codes for CASSTSRRVGTGELFF.

This clonotype was detected only a few times. The chain couples TRBV7-3 to TRBJ2-5, with D tentatively TRBD2 (5 bases). Trimming removed 5 bases from V and 2 bases from J, with 15 bases in between. This CDR3 has 15 residues. CDR1 and CDR2 from the germline V gene are SGHTA and FQGTGA. CDR3 coding DNA: TGTGCCAGCAGCCTCAACGGCCGAGGGCAAGAGACCCAGTACTTC. Its protein product is CASSLNGRGQETQYF.

The CDR3 sequence is CASSVAGESYNEQFF. The CDR3 region has the DNA TGTGCCAGCAGCGTAGCGGGAGAGTCCTACAATGAGCAGTTCTTC. V and J are TRBV9 and TRBJ2-1, with a possible D match to TRBD2 (6 bases). Germline V gene lookup returns CDR1 SGDLS and CDR2 YYNGEE. With 0 bases removed from V and 1 base from J, the gap between germline ends came to 8 bases. This CDR3 comprises 15 residues.

This clonotype was picked up a small number of times. The rearrangement joins TRBV28 to TRBJ1-2; D gene ambiguous. CDR1 and CDR2 (germline): MDHEN, SYDVKM. The CDR3 covers 12 residues. V was clipped by 8 bases and J by 1 base, with 8 bases between them. The CDR3 is CASGDFNYGYTF. The DNA for the CDR3 is TGTGCCAGCGGAGACTTTAACTATGGCTACACCTTC.

There are many counts of this clonotype. The V and J genes are TRBV6-1 and TRBJ1-4; 7 nucleotides line up with TRBD1. The CDR3 extends over 15 amino acids. The junction had 6 bases not matched to a gene; V was cut back by 3 bases and J by 5 bases. The germline gives CDR1 MNHNS, CDR2 SASEGT. The CDR3 sequence: CASSDIRDRNEKLFF. The CDR3 DNA follows: TGTGCCAGCAGTGATATCCGGGACAGAAATGAAAAACTGTTTTTT.

The chain carries TRBV20-1 and TRBJ1-2, with 8 nucleotides matching TRBD1. J gave up 7 bases and V 0 bases, and 4 bases lay outside the gene matches. From germline, CDR1 is DFQATT and CDR2 SNEGSKA (reference sequence). There are 13 residues in the CDR3. The CDR3, as DNA: TGCAGTGCTAGAGAGACAGGGGTCCCTGGCTACACCTTC. This translates into CSARETGVPGYTF.

The table lists this clonotype with many counts. The chain links TRBV30 to TRBJ1-1, with D tentatively TRBD1 (6 bases). V shed 5 bases and J shed 5 bases, with 12 bases lying between them. Germline CDR1 GTSNPN, CDR2 SVGIG (reference sequence). This CDR3 region has 12 residues. DNA of the CDR3: TGTGCCTGGCACAGGGTTGGAACTGAAGCTTTCTTT. Translated: CAWHRVGTEAFF. Based on the CDR3 plus reference TRBV30 and TRBJ1-1, the full variable domain is SQTIHQWPATLVQPVGSPLSLECTVEGTSNPNLYWYRQAAGRGLQLLFYSVGIGQISSEVPQNLSASRPQDRQFILSSKKLLLSDSGFYLCAWHRVGTEAFFGQGTRLTVV.

Ten or more counts support this clonotype. This chain connects TRBV28 to TRBJ1-4; possible D gene TRBD1, 5 bases. The CDR3 runs to 17 residues. Germline values: CDR1 MDHEN, CDR2 SYDVKM. The V gene lost 5 bases and the J gene lost 0 bases, with 16 bases spanning the gap. This CDR3 reads CASSDGEDITTNEKLFF. CDR3 sequence (DNA): TGTGCCAGCAGTGATGGGGAGGACATCACAACTAATGAAAAACTGTTTTTT.

This clonotype has a count of ten or more. This CDR3 is CASSLGGFGQPQHF. The CDR3 DNA reads TGTGCCAGCAGCCTCGGGGGGTTTGGTCAGCCCCAGCATTTT. This sequence joins TRBV28 and TRBJ1-5; tentative D call: TRBD1 (5 bases). This CDR3 is built from 14 residues. Trimming removed 6 bases from V and 6 bases from J, with 15 bases in between. The germline V gene encodes CDR1 MDHEN and CDR2 SYDVKM.

This clonotype has more than one count but fewer than ten. This chain uses TRBV18 with TRBJ1-5, with a weak D call TRBD1 (6 bases). Trimming stripped 3 bases from V and 5 bases from J, with 8 bases between. The germline V gene encodes CDR1 KGHSH and CDR2 LQKENI. The CDR3 is made up of 13 amino acids. The CDR3 sequence: CASSPQGHQPQHF. DNA of the CDR3: TGTGCCAGCTCACCGCAGGGGCATCAGCCCCAGCATTTT.

This clonotype came up a few times. The chain joins TRBV6-6 to TRBJ2-2; D may be TRBD1 (7 bases). CDR1 and CDR2 from the germline V gene are MNHNY and SVGAGI (reference sequence). The CDR3 has 15 residues. V lost 2 bases to trimming and J lost 8 bases, with 15 bases between them. CDR3 sequence (DNA): TGTGCCAGCAGTTACAACCCGACAGGGACTGGGGAGCTGTTTTTT. Amino acid sequence: CASSYNPTGTGELFF.

This clonotype was observed many times. This chain links TRBV7-3 with TRBJ1-1; 9 bases are a match to TRBD1. This CDR3 has 16 amino acids. CDR1 is SGHTA, CDR2 FQGTGA, per germline. Trimming at V came to 4 bases and at J to 5 bases, leaving 11 bases not matched to a gene. CDR3 nucleotide sequence: TGTGCCAGCAGCTCAGGGACAGGGAGGAACAAGACTGAAGCTTTCTTT. Translated: CASSSGTGRNKTEAFF.

This chain links TRBV20-1 with TRBJ1-4, with TRBD1 identical over 7 bases. The trim removed 3 bases at V and 4 bases at J, leaving 5 bases unmatched. This CDR3 region has 14 residues. Germline values: CDR1 DFQATT, CDR2 SNEGSKA (reference sequence). The CDR3 protein is CSASPQGYNEKLFF. The CDR3 DNA is TGCAGTGCTAGTCCACAGGGGTATAATGAAAAACTGTTTTTT.

The chain carries TRBV7-9 and TRBJ2-7; D possibly corresponds to TRBD1 (5 bases). With 0 bases removed from V and 6 bases from J, the gap between germline ends came to 12 bases. There are 14 residues in the CDR3. In germline, CDR1 is SEHNR, CDR2 FQNEAQ (reference sequence). CDR3 in amino acids: CASSLAISGSEQYF. The CDR3 nucleotides read TGTGCCAGCAGCTTAGCAATTTCAGGGTCCGAGCAGTACTTC. Variable domain in full (rest from reference TRBV7-9 and TRBJ2-7): DTGVSQNPRHKITKRGQNVTFRCDPISEHNRLYWYRQTLGQGPEFLTYFQNEAQLEKSRLLSDRFSAERPKGSFSTLEIQRTEQGDSAMYLCASSLAISGSEQYFGPGTRLTVT.

About this clonotype itself: Just one base apart from a much larger clone, this may be a read error. This chain connects TRBV15 to TRBJ1-5; TRBD1 matches 7 bases. V lost 5 bases to trimming and J lost 7 bases; unmatched junction nucleotides: 11. The CDR3 contains 15 residues. Germline CDR1 reads LNHNV; CDR2 reads YYDKDF (reference sequence). The CDR3 protein is CATSGHRGEEQPQHF. CDR3 DNA sequence: TGTGCCACCAGCGGCCACAGGGGAGAAGAACAGCCCCAGCATTTT. Full variable domain (outside the CDR3, taken from reference TRBV15 and TRBJ1-5): DAMVIQNPRYQVTQFGKPVTLSCSQTLNHNVMYWYQQKSSQAPKLLFHYYDKDFNNEADTPDNFQSRRPNTSFCFLDIRSPGLGDTAMYLCATSGHRGEEQPQHFGDGTRLSIL.

This clonotype showed up many times. The chain is built from TRBV7-2 and TRBJ2-3; TRBD1 is a possible D gene (6 bases). Trimming stripped 6 bases from V and 2 bases from J, with 24 bases between. CDR3 length equals 18 residues. Germline V gene data show CDR1 as SGHTA and CDR2 as FQGNSA. The CDR3: CASRQSAMGAVFTDTQYF. CDR3 bases: TGTGCCAGCAGGCAAAGTGCGATGGGGGCCGTGTTCACAGATACGCAGTATTTT.

There are a few counts of this clonotype. The chain couples TRBV20-1 to TRBJ2-1; the match to TRBD2 covers 7 bases. This CDR3 contains 15 residues. The ends lost 1 base at V and 0 bases at J; junction bases unmatched: 3. Germline V gene sequence: CDR1 DFQATT, CDR2 SNEGSKA (reference sequence). The CDR3 sequence: CSARGIAGSYNEQFF. In nucleotides, the CDR3 is TGCAGTGCTAGAGGTATAGCGGGCTCCTACAATGAGCAGTTCTTC.

In this sample, this clonotype turned up a few times. This chain connects TRBV19 to TRBJ1-1; 10 bases are a match to TRBD1. CDR3 size: 14 residues. Germline CDR1 LNHDA, CDR2 SQIVND (reference sequence). Germline trimming cut 11 bases from V and 6 bases from J; bases unmatched to any gene: 12. Here the CDR3 reads CAAGGDRGRAEAFF. Written as DNA, the CDR3 is TGTGCCGCCGGGGGGGACAGGGGTAGGGCTGAAGCTTTCTTT.

This clonotype was detected many times. This chain links TRBV2 with TRBJ1-1, with 9 bases matching TRBD1. CDR3 length: 18 amino acids. Trimming took 5 bases from V and 0 from J; bases not matched to a gene: 13. CDR1 and CDR2 (germline): SNHLY, FYNNEI. CDR3 bases: TGTGCCAGCAGTAGGCCGGACAGGGGCGACCTCCTGAACACTGAAGCTTTCTTT. Protein: CASSRPDRGDLLNTEAFF.

This clonotype was seen a handful of times. The chain combines TRBV3-1 with TRBJ2-2; 10 positions agree with TRBD2. Germline CDR1 is LGHDT and CDR2 is YNNKEL (reference sequence). The CDR3 has 17 amino acids. V lost 1 base, J lost 3 bases, and 5 bases stayed unmatched. The CDR3 bases are TGTGCCAGCAGCCAAGTACCCGGACTAGCGGACACCGGGGAGCTGTTTTTT. Protein product: CASSQVPGLADTGELFF.